Presented here are 14 T cell receptor beta chains from one specimen sequenced in a study of lymphopenia after photon versus proton radiotherapy. Using immunoSEQ multiplex PCR, the repertoire was profiled, and TCRdb retains in-frame clones only, with some absent. This table has about 60,000 clones, roughly 80% appearing once. Source: peripheral blood, taken from a patient treated with proton-based radiotherapy. These receptors were obtained from a man aged 55 to 70 with pancreatic cancer.

The rearrangement links TRBV28 to TRBJ2-5, with 8 bases that match TRBD1. The CDR3 covers 14 residues. CDR1 and CDR2 (germline): MDHEN, SYDVKM. The J segment lost 6 bases and the V segment lost 3 bases, leaving 6 bases of the junction unmatched. CDR3 in DNA: TGTGCCAGCAGTTTGACAGGGGCTCGGAAGACCCAGTACTTC. Protein: CASSLTGARKTQYF.

The chain joins TRBV18 to TRBJ1-4, with a tentative D call TRBD1 (6 bases). Germline values: CDR1 KGHSH, CDR2 LQKENI. The CDR3 loop spans 15 amino acids. Between the trimmed V and J ends, which lost 0 bases and 8 bases, there was a span of 13 bases. The CDR3, as DNA: TGTGCCAGCTCACCACCAAACAGGGATGGGGAAAAACTGTTTTTT. The encoded protein is CASSPPNRDGEKLFF.

This chain joins TRBV18 and TRBJ2-3; TRBD2 agrees at 12 bases. The CDR3 extends over 20 amino acids. Germline V gene lookup returns CDR1 KGHSH and CDR2 LQKENI. The V and J ends lost 0 bases and 2 bases, in that order; junction bases with no gene match: 12. The CDR3, as DNA: TGTGCCAGCTCACCACCACAAGCCTTACTAGCGGGAGGACCCACAGATACGCAGTATTTT. Translation gives CASSPPQALLAGGPTDTQYF.

The chain couples TRBV15 to TRBJ2-1, with TRBD2 identical over 12 bases. This CDR3 has 18 amino acids. The germline V gene encodes CDR1 LNHNV and CDR2 YYDKDF (reference sequence). V lost 0 bases and J lost 7; bases outside the gene matches: 10. CDR3 residues: CATSRDRASGRAVNEQFF. The CDR3 DNA reads TGTGCCACCAGCAGAGATCGGGCTAGCGGGAGGGCCGTAAATGAGCAGTTCTTC.

The V call is TRBV5-1, the J call TRBJ2-1, with 9 bases aligning to TRBD2. The CDR3 spans 16 residues. Germline CDR1 and CDR2: SGHRS and YFSETQ. V shed 4 bases, J shed 4 bases, and the junction held 9 bases outside the gene matches. CDR3 in amino acids: CASSPPTSGLYNEQFF. CDR3 DNA sequence: TGCGCCAGCAGCCCCCCCACTAGCGGGCTATACAATGAGCAGTTCTTC.

This chain's CDR3 is CASRLATGRANEQYF. The CDR3 region has the DNA TGTGCCAGCAGGTTAGCGACAGGGAGGGCGAACGAGCAGTACTTC. The rearrangement uses TRBV27 and TRBJ2-7, with D perhaps given as TRBD1 or TRBD2 (7 bases each). Germline-derived CDR1 and CDR2 are MNHEY and SMNVEV (reference sequence). Trimming took off 6 bases at V and 5 bases at J, with 20 bases between the two ends. The CDR3 runs to 15 residues.

This clone has more than one count but fewer than ten. CDR3 region: CASSIQGAENYGYTF. CDR3 DNA sequence: TGTGCCAGCAGTATACAGGGGGCGGAAAACTATGGCTACACCTTC. The chain uses TRBV6-6 and TRBJ1-2, with 9 bases matching TRBD1. The CDR3 sequence is 15 residues long. Trimming took 5 bases from V and 2 from J; bases not matched to a gene: 6. CDR1 and CDR2 from the germline V gene are MNHNY and SVGAGI (reference sequence).

The chain's CDR3 is CASSPPRGHTEAFF. CDR3 nucleotide sequence: TGTGCCAGCTCACCCCCCAGGGGGCATACTGAAGCTTTCTTT. The chain is built from TRBV18 and TRBJ1-1; the match to TRBD1 covers 8 bases. The CDR3 totals 14 residues. V lost 3 bases, J lost 5 bases, and 5 bases stayed unmatched. Germline CDR1 is KGHSH and CDR2 is LQKENI. The complete variable domain, with remaining parts taken from reference TRBV18 and TRBJ1-1, reads NAGVMQNPRHLVRRRGQEARLRCSPMKGHSHVYWYRQLPEEGLKFMVYLQKENIIDESGMPKERFSAEFPKEGPSILRIQQVVRGDSAAYFCASSPPRGHTEAFFGQGTRLTVV.

The chain employs TRBV7-3 and TRBJ1-2, with 8 bases identical to TRBD1. The CDR3 loop spans 14 amino acids. V lost 4 bases to trimming and J lost 2 bases; unmatched junction nucleotides: 3. Germline CDR1 and CDR2: SGHTA and FQGTGA. The CDR3 loop is CASSSWTGNYGYTF. The CDR3 bases are TGTGCCAGCAGCTCGTGGACAGGGAACTATGGCTACACCTTC.

V usage is TRBV2 and J usage is TRBJ2-5; the D call may be TRBD1 or TRBD2 (5 bases each). The last part of the DNA fits TRBJ2-7 better; the J call may be wrong. Germline V gene data show CDR1 as SNHLY and CDR2 as FYNNEI. The CDR3 has 14 residues. CDR3 nucleotides: TGTGCCAGCAGTGCCGGGACGGTACCCTACGAGCAGTACTTC. Protein: CASSAGTVPYEQYF.

This chain uses TRBV7-3 with TRBJ2-2; 11 bases line up with TRBD1. Germline loops: CDR1 SGHTA, CDR2 FQGTGA. This CDR3 has 16 residues. The junction had 7 bases not matched to a gene; V was cut back by 5 bases and J by 5 bases. In DNA form, the CDR3 reads TGTGCCAGCAGCCCCCAGGGACAGGGGGTTACCGGGGAGCTGTTTTTT. Protein product: CASSPQGQGVTGELFF.

This clone occurred a few times. The chain links TRBV7-8 to TRBJ1-2, with a possible D match to TRBD1 (5 bases). The germline V gene encodes CDR1 SGHVS and CDR2 FQNEAQ. This CDR3 is 13 amino acids long. Trimming left V 1 base short and J 8 bases short, with 11 bases between. DNA for the CDR3: TGTGCCAGCAGCTTAGTGGGGGTGAGGGGCTACACCTTC. Its protein product is CASSLVGVRGYTF.

The V gene is TRBV4-3, the J gene TRBJ2-2; D uncertain. Germline CDR1 and CDR2: LGHNA and YSLEER. V lost 3 bases, J lost 5 bases, and 4 bases lay in between. The CDR3 runs 12 residues. The CDR3 protein is CASSQGTGELFF. The CDR3 coding sequence is TGCGCCAGCAGCCAGGGGACCGGGGAGCTGTTTTTT.

J is TRBJ2-3 and V is TRBV4-2, with 8 positions matching TRBD2. The CDR3 has 18 amino acids. Germline loops: CDR1 LGHNA, CDR2 YNFKEQ. With V trimmed by 4 bases and J by 4 bases, 16 bases remained unmatched. CDR3 protein: CASSLLTTGLGEADTQYF. The CDR3 DNA is TGTGCCAGCAGCCTCCTGACGACGGGACTAGGGGAGGCAGATACGCAGTATTTT.